The T cell receptor (beta chain) described here comes from a study of molecular identifiers for immune sequencing clone quantification. General observations from the study: It was shown that clones above 20 RNA copies held over 99% of effector molecules, but under 1% in naive cells.

CDR3 length equals 15 residues. V shed 8 bases and J shed 5 bases, with 21 bases lying between them. Germline V gene data show CDR1 as MNHEY and CDR2 as SVGEGT. This clonotype was recorded at least ten times. Antigen: not known. TCRdb reprocessed the PCR reads with MiXCR, giving one entry per CDR3 protein. The sample consists of tens of thousands of distinct CDR3 sequences, roughly 21% of them appearing once. Sequencing used naive CD8+ T cells from blood, with Jurkat cell RNA spiked in. Subset noted: FACS-sorted CD8+CD4-CCR7+CD45RA+ naive T cells. The receptor comes from a human donor in good health. Some libraries in this study had Jurkat cell RNA spiked in. The chain recombines TRBV6-2 or TRBV6-3 with TRBJ2-5; D might be TRBD2 (5 bases). CDR3 coding DNA: TGTGCCAGCGGCCGGTCGGCTAGCCTGGTGGAGACCCAGTACTTC. It codes for CASGRSASLVETQYF.